A selection of T cell receptor beta chains follows, all from one sample in a study of T cells after yellow fever vaccination. TCRdb fed the 5' RACE reads into MiXCR, producing one record per CDR3 protein. The sample consists of around 610,000 distinct CDR3 sequences, approximately 13% of them appearing once. This specimen was PBMCs, taken on the day of the yellow fever booster vaccination. These receptors originate from a young man who received the YFV17D yellow fever vaccine. Each CDR3 is given with its conserved first and last residue. The order of the fields is J gene, clone size, V gene, D gene, CDR3 length, CDR3 DNA, CDR3 protein. D genes are given only for firm matches. A row's size may be missing; if present it is once, few, many or a size class.

J gene: TRBJ2-3
clone size: .
V gene: TRBV5-1
D gene: TRBD2
CDR3 length: 14
CDR3 DNA: TGCACCAGCAGCCCCAGCGGGAAAACAGATACGCAGTATTTT
CDR3 protein: CTSSPSGKTDTQYF

J gene: TRBJ2-7
clone size: few
V gene: TRBV11-2
D gene: .
CDR3 length: 12
CDR3 DNA: TGTGCCAGCAGCCGCTCGGGCGACGAGCAGTACTTC
CDR3 protein: CASSRSGDEQYF

J gene: TRBJ2-7
clone size: .
V gene: TRBV18
D gene: .
CDR3 length: 14
CDR3 DNA: TGTGCCAGCTCACCGGGCCCCATCGTCCACGAGCAGTACTTC
CDR3 protein: CASSPGPIVHEQYF

J gene: TRBJ2-5
clone size: few
V gene: TRBV5-4
D gene: TRBD2
CDR3 length: 17
CDR3 DNA: TGTGCCAGCAGGGGGAATCTGGGACTAGCGGGAGTAGAGACCCAGTACTTC
CDR3 protein: CASRGNLGLAGVETQYF

J gene: TRBJ2-5
clone size: .
V gene: TRBV28
D gene: TRBD1
CDR3 length: 15
CDR3 DNA: TGTGCCAGCAGTTTACGCAAGGGGGCAGGGGAGACCCAGTACTTC
CDR3 protein: CASSLRKGAGETQYF

J gene: TRBJ1-5
clone size: few
V gene: TRBV30
D gene: TRBD1
CDR3 length: 13
CDR3 DNA: TGTGCCTGGGGACAGGGGCCTGGACAGCCCCAGCATTTT
CDR3 protein: CAWGQGPGQPQHF

J gene: TRBJ2-1
clone size: .
V gene: TRBV10-3
D gene: TRBD2
CDR3 length: 16
CDR3 DNA: TGTGCCATCAGTGAGTCGATGGGACTAGACGATGTTGAGCAGTTCTTC
CDR3 protein: CAISESMGLDDVEQFF

J gene: TRBJ2-7
clone size: few
V gene: TRBV10-2
D gene: TRBD1
CDR3 length: 16
CDR3 DNA: TGCGCCAGCAGAGATATCCAGACGGGACAGAAATACGAGCAGTACTTC
CDR3 protein: CASRDIQTGQKYEQYF

J gene: TRBJ2-7
clone size: .
V gene: TRBV27
D gene: TRBD2
CDR3 length: 15
CDR3 DNA: TGTGCCAGCAGTATTGGGACTAGCGGAAATTACGAGCAGTACTTC
CDR3 protein: CASSIGTSGNYEQYF

J gene: TRBJ2-1
clone size: .
V gene: TRBV29-1
D gene: .
CDR3 length: 14
CDR3 DNA: TGCAGCGTGCACGACGGGGGGCTAGGGGGTGAGCAGTTCTTC
CDR3 protein: CSVHDGGLGGEQFF

J gene: TRBJ2-3
clone size: .
V gene: TRBV7-2
D gene: .
CDR3 length: 13
CDR3 DNA: TGTGCCAGCAGCCAGAGTAGCGCAGATACGCAGTATTTT
CDR3 protein: CASSQSSADTQYF

J gene: TRBJ2-1
clone size: .
V gene: TRBV4-3
D gene: .
CDR3 length: 14
CDR3 DNA: TGCGCCAGCAGCCAAGAGCTAGCCGGTTTTGAGCAGTTCTTC
CDR3 protein: CASSQELAGFEQFF